A selection of T cell receptor beta chains follows, all from one sample in a study of blood T cell repertoires in COVID-19. Generated by immunoSEQ multiplex PCR, the TCRdb table keeps only in-frame clones and is missing some. The sample comprises under 250,000 clones, roughly four fifths of which are singletons, and roughly 4.7% rests with the top ten. The sequenced sample consisted of peripheral blood. Receptors originate from a woman in her 70s with acute or convalescent COVID-19. Each CDR3 is given with its conserved first and last residue. The D gene is left open where the match is weak. The listing skips clone size in some rows; elsewhere it reads once, few, many or a size class.

j_call d_call v_call clone_size cdr3_length cdr3_aa cdr3_nt
TRBJ2-3 TRBD2 TRBV5-1 - 15 CASRYTGTTTDTQYF TGCGCCAGCAGATACACCGGGACTACGACAGATACGCAGTATTTT
TRBJ1-1 TRBD1 TRBV5-1 - 14 CASSLEGDRLGAFF TGCGCCAGCAGCTTGGAAGGGGACAGACTGGGAGCTTTCTTT
TRBJ1-1 - TRBV10-3 - 13 CAISELSGIEAFF TGTGCCATCAGTGAGTTATCGGGTATTGAAGCTTTCTTT
TRBJ2-7 TRBD1 TRBV7-2 - 15 CASSSDRVPSYEQYF TGTGCCAGCAGCTCCGACAGGGTGCCCTCCTACGAGCAGTACTTC
TRBJ2-1 TRBD1 TRBV11-2 - 15 CASSPTGQGANEQFF TGTGCCAGCAGCCCCACGGGACAGGGAGCCAATGAGCAGTTCTTC
TRBJ1-1 - TRBV6-4 - 13 CASSAVMETEAFF TGTGCCAGCAGTGCTGTGATGGAGACTGAAGCTTTCTTT
TRBJ2-6 - TRBV10-3 - 17 CAISEGAPASGANVLTF TGTGCCATCAGTGAGGGGGCCCCAGCCTCTGGGGCCAACGTCCTGACTTTC
TRBJ2-1 TRBD1 TRBV30 - 14 CAWSVRTGQLQQFF TGTGCCTGGAGTGTCCGGACAGGGCAATTGCAGCAGTTCTTC
TRBJ1-1 - TRBV18 few 13 CASSPPTGAEAFF TGTGCCAGCTCACCACCCACAGGAGCTGAAGCTTTCTTT
TRBJ1-2 - TRBV19 - 14 CASSIPGSGYGYTF TGTGCCAGTAGTATACCAGGGTCGGGCTATGGCTACACCTTC
TRBJ2-2 TRBD1 TRBV11-3 few 14 CASSGDRATGELFF TGTGCCAGCAGCGGGGACAGGGCCACCGGGGAGCTGTTTTTT
TRBJ1-2 TRBD1 TRBV11-2 - 13 CASSLDRTGGYTF TGTGCCAGCAGCTTAGATCGGACAGGGGGCTACACCTTC
TRBJ2-3 TRBD1 TRBV10-2 - 15 CASSLDRGMTDTQYF TGCGCCAGCAGCTTGGACAGGGGAATGACAGATACGCAGTATTTT
TRBJ1-1 - TRBV5-6 - 15 CASSYYSTGNTEAFF TGTGCCAGCAGCTACTATTCGACAGGGAACACTGAAGCTTTCTTT
TRBJ1-2 - TRBV18 - 14 CASSPQGLGHGYTF TGTGCCAGCTCACCTCAGGGTCTCGGACATGGCTACACCTTC
TRBJ2-1 - TRBV7-2 once 13 CASSSQGQGEQFF TGTGCCAGCAGTTCCCAGGGGCAGGGTGAGCAGTTCTTC
TRBJ2-2 - TRBV5-1 - 15 CASSLGQAGPGELFF TGCGCCAGCAGCTTGGGACAGGCCGGCCCCGGGGAGCTGTTTTTT
TRBJ1-2 - TRBV6-5 - 14 CASSRTGANYGYTF TGTGCCAGCAGTAGGACGGGAGCTAACTATGGCTACACCTTC
TRBJ1-2 TRBD1 TRBV5-6 - 15 CASSLRAGGPYGYTF TGTGCCAGCAGCTTGAGGGCAGGGGGACCCTATGGCTACACCTTC
TRBJ2-1 - TRBV6-1 once 13 CASREEPRNEQFF TGTGCCAGCAGAGAAGAACCACGGAATGAGCAGTTCTTC
TRBJ1-3 - TRBV28 - 13 CASSLNAGFTIYF TGTGCCAGCAGTTTAAATGCAGGGTTCACCATATATTTT
TRBJ2-2 TRBD1 TRBV28 medium-sized 16 CASSLSGQGNTGELFF TGTGCCAGCAGTTTATCTGGACAGGGCAACACCGGGGAGCTGTTTTTT
TRBJ2-7 - TRBV4-2 - 16 CASSQELGTGIYEQYF TGTGCCAGCAGCCAAGAATTAGGAACAGGGATCTACGAGCAGTACTTC
TRBJ1-1 - TRBV10-3 - 13 CAISARGSTEAFF TGTGCCATCAGTGCCCGAGGGAGCACTGAAGCTTTCTTT
TRBJ1-5 - TRBV6-5 - 14 CASSRDGSNQPQHF TGTGCCAGCAGTAGAGACGGGAGCAATCAGCCCCAGCATTTT
TRBJ2-3 - TRBV10-3 - 14 CAIRLDRTTDTQYF TGTGCCATCAGGCTAGACAGGACCACAGATACGCAGTATTTT
TRBJ2-1 TRBD2 TRBV9 - 16 CASSAPGRGSWNEQFF TGTGCCAGCAGCGCCCCTGGGCGGGGGTCTTGGAATGAGCAGTTCTTC
TRBJ1-2 TRBD1 TRBV30 - 14 CAWSPGTGNYGYTF TGTGCCTGGAGTCCAGGGACAGGGAACTATGGCTACACCTTC
TRBJ2-1 TRBD1 TRBV5-1 - 15 CASNPPGGSYNEQFF TGCGCCAGCAACCCCCCAGGGGGCAGCTACAATGAGCAGTTCTTC
TRBJ1-5 - TRBV18 - 16 CASSPSFAGPNQPQHF TGTGCCAGCTCACCGTCCTTTGCGGGCCCCAATCAGCCCCAGCATTTT
TRBJ1-5 - TRBV6-6 - 14 CAVHERVGNQPQHF TGTGCCGTGCACGAACGGGTTGGCAATCAGCCCCAGCATTTT
TRBJ1-2 TRBD1 TRBV12-3/TRBV12-4 - 13 CASNNRGIYGYTF TGTGCCAGCAATAACAGGGGAATATATGGCTACACCTTC
TRBJ2-1 TRBD2 TRBV28 - 14 CASSSRTRERSQFF TGTGCCAGCAGTTCCAGGACTAGAGAAAGATCACAGTTCTTC
TRBJ1-1 - TRBV19 - 13 CASSPGMGAGAFF TGTGCCAGTAGTCCAGGGATGGGGGCGGGAGCTTTCTTT
TRBJ2-3 - TRBV18 - 15 CATRGPGTSTDTQYF TGTGCCACAAGAGGGCCGGGGACTAGCACAGATACGCAGTATTTT
TRBJ1-2 - TRBV28 - 12 CASSLISYGYTF TGTGCCAGCAGTTTAATATCCTATGGCTACACCTTC
TRBJ1-1 - TRBV28 - 13 CATQPPRATEAFF TGTGCCACCCAGCCCCCCAGGGCCACTGAAGCTTTCTTT
TRBJ1-5 - TRBV6-6 few 12 CASRKKEGAQHF TGTGCCAGCAGAAAGAAAGAGGGGGCCCAGCATTTT
TRBJ1-1 TRBD1 TRBV28 once 13 CASNRQGGTEAFF TGTGCCAGCAATAGACAGGGCGGAACTGAAGCTTTCTTT
TRBJ1-2 TRBD1 TRBV28 - 17 CASSATQGAGVGYGYTF TGTGCCAGCAGTGCCACACAGGGGGCGGGAGTGGGCTATGGCTACACCTTC
TRBJ2-1 TRBD1 TRBV4-1 - 17 CASSLRTGTFSYNEQFF TGCGCCAGCAGCCTACGGACAGGGACTTTCTCCTACAATGAGCAGTTCTTC
TRBJ1-1 - TRBV6-5 - 15 CASSYLTTGNTEAFF TGTGCCAGCAGTTATCTCACTACAGGGAACACTGAAGCTTTCTTT
TRBJ2-2 TRBD2 TRBV5-5 few 14 CASSFGGGTGELFF TGTGCCAGCAGCTTCGGCGGGGGGACCGGGGAGCTGTTTTTT
TRBJ2-5 TRBD1 TRBV28 once 17 CASSAYGDRGYQETQYF TGTGCCAGCAGTGCTTATGGGGACAGGGGGTACCAAGAGACCCAGTACTTC
TRBJ1-2 - TRBV20-1 - 11 CSASQAYGYTF TGCAGTGCTAGTCAGGCCTATGGCTACACCTTC
TRBJ2-2 TRBD2 TRBV5-4 - 17 CASSRLAGATNTGELFF TGTGCCAGCAGCCGCCTAGCGGGGGCAACGAACACCGGGGAGCTGTTTTTT
TRBJ1-1 TRBD1 TRBV6-6 - 16 CASSPPGTGLSTEAFF TGTGCCAGCAGTCCCCCCGGGACAGGATTGAGCACTGAAGCTTTCTTT
TRBJ1-1 - TRBV3-1/TRBV3-2 - 14 CASRDSPRNTEAFF TGTGCCAGCAGGGACAGCCCAAGGAACACTGAAGCTTTCTTT
TRBJ1-5 - TRBV10-3 - 14 CAISGAPENQPQHF TGTGCCATCAGTGGGGCTCCAGAGAATCAGCCCCAGCATTTT
TRBJ2-2 TRBD1 TRBV4-2 - 16 CASSQSGQADTGELFF TGTGCCAGCAGCCAATCTGGACAGGCGGACACCGGGGAGCTGTTTTTT
TRBJ2-3 TRBD2 TRBV5-6 - 16 CASSLAGTMFTDTQYF TGTGCCAGCAGCTTGGCCGGGACTATGTTCACAGATACGCAGTATTTT
TRBJ2-7 TRBD2 TRBV13 - 15 CASSSRLAGVWEQYF TGTGCCAGCAGCTCTAGACTAGCGGGGGTGTGGGAGCAGTACTTC